The clone carrying this TCR beta chain has only a few counts. Its antigen is not known. V lost 5 bases, J lost 1 base, and 8 bases stayed unmatched. CDR3 length: 16 residues. CDR1 is SEHNR, CDR2 FQNEAQ, per germline (reference sequence). This specimen comes from a study of CD8 T cells in ankylosing spondylitis. Quantitative 5'-RACE was performed with molecular barcodes, and it yielded the TCR beta libraries. Using its own MiXCR run on the 5' RACE reads, TCRdb lists one record per CDR3 protein. The table shows approximately 150,000 distinct CDR3 sequences, with approximately 10% occurring only once. Study-wide results and caveats: CD8+ disease-linked clones were present at relatively low frequencies in blood. Ankylosing spondylitis blood appeared to carry a characteristic TCR beta motif of roughly 8 highly homologous variants.

The chain recombines TRBV7-9 with TRBJ2-5, with TRBD2 matching over 9 bases. Source material: blood, either unsorted or a sorted T cell fraction (not recorded which). The sequence was obtained from a female donor with ankylosing spondylitis or in good health (not recorded which). The CDR3 loop is CASSPLAGHAQETQYF. For the CDR3, the DNA is TGTGCCAGCAGCCCTCTAGCGGGACATGCCCAAGAGACCCAGTACTTC.